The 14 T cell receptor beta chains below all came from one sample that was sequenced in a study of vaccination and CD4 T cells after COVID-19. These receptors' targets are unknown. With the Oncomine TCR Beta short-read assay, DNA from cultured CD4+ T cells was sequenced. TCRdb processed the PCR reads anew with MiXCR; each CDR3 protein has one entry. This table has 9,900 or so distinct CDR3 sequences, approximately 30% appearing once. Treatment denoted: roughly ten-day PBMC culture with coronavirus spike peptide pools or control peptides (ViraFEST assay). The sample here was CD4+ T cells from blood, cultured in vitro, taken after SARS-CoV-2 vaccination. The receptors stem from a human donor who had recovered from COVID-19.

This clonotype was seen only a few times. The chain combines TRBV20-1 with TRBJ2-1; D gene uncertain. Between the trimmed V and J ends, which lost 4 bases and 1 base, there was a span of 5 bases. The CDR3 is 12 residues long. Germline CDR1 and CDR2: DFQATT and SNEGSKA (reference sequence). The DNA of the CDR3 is TGCAGTGCTAAACCTTCCTACAATGAGCAGTTCTTC. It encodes CSAKPSYNEQFF.

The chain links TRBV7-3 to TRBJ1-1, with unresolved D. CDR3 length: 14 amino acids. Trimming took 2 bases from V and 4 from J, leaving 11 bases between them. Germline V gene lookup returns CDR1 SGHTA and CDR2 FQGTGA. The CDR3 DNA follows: TGTGCCAGCAGCTTAGTCGGCAGCACCACTGAAGCTTTCTTT. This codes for CASSLVGSTTEAFF.

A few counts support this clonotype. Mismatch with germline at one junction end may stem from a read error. The CDR3: CATSRGGPSSNEQFF. The CDR3 nucleotides are TGTGCCACCAGCAGAGGGGGACCCTCCTCCAATGAGCAGTTCTTC. The chain uses TRBV15 and TRBJ2-1, with D possibly called TRBD1 or TRBD2 (5 bases each). The CDR3 sequence is 15 residues long. Germline CDR1 and CDR2: LNHNV and YYDKDF (reference sequence).

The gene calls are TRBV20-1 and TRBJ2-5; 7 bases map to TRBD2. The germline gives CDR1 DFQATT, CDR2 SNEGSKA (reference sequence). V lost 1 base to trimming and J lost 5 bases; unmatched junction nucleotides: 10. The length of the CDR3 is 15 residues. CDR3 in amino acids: CSARGPAWGGETQYF. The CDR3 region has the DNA TGCAGTGCTAGAGGACCCGCCTGGGGAGGGGAGACCCAGTACTTC.

The CDR3: CSAREGRGPQPQHF. The CDR3 bases are TGCAGTGCTAGAGAGGGCAGGGGGCCTCAGCCCCAGCATTTT. The chain combines TRBV20-1 with TRBJ1-5; 8 bases agree with TRBD1. In germline, CDR1 is DFQATT, CDR2 SNEGSKA (reference sequence). CDR3 size: 14 residues. With 0 bases clipped from V and 6 bases from J, the junction kept 4 bases outside the gene matches.

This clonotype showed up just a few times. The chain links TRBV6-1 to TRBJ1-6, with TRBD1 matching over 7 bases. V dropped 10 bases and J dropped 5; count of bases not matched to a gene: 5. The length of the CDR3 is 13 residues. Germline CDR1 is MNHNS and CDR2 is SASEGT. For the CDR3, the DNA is TGTGCCAACAGCGGGACAGATAATTCACCCCTCCACTTT. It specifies CANSGTDNSPLHF.

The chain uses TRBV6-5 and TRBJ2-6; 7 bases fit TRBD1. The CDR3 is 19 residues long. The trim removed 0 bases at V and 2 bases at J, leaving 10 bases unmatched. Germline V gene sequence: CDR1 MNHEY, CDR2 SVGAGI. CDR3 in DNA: TGTGCCAGCAGTTACTCCATGGGACAGTCTTCCGCTGGGGCCAACGTCCTGACTTTC. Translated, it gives CASSYSMGQSSAGANVLTF.

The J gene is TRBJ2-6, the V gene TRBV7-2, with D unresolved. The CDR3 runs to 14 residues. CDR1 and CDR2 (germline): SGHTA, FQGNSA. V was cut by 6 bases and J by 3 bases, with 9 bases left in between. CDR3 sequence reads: CASSLPRGANVLTF. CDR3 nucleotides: TGTGCCAGCAGTCTCCCCCGTGGGGCCAACGTCCTGACTTTC.

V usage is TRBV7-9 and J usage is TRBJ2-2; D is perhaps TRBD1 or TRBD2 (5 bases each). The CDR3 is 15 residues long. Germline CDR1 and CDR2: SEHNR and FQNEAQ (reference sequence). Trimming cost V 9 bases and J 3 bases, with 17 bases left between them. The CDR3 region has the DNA TGTGCCAGGGGCCCCGGGACGAGGGACACCGGGGAGCTGTTTTTT. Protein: CARGPGTRDTGELFF.

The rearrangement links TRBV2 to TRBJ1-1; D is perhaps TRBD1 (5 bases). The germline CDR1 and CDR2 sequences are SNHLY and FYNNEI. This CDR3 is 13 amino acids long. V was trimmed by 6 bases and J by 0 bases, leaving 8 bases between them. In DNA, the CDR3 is TGTGCCAGCAGGTGGGGCATGAACACTGAAGCTTTCTTT. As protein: CASRWGMNTEAFF.

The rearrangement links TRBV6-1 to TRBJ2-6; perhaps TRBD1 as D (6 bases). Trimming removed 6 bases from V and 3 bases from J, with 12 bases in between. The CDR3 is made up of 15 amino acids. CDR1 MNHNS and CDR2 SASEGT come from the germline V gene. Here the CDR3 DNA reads TGTGCCAGCAGCGAACAGGGTAATGGGGCCAACGTCCTGACTTTC. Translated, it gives CASSEQGNGANVLTF.

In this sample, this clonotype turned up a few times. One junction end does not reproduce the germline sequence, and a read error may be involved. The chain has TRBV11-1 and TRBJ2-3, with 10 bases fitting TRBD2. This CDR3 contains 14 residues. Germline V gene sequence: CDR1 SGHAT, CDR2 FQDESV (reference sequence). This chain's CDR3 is CASSLAGVGDTQYF. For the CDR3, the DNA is TGTGCCAGCAGCCTAGCGGGAGTTGGAGATACGCAGTATTTT.

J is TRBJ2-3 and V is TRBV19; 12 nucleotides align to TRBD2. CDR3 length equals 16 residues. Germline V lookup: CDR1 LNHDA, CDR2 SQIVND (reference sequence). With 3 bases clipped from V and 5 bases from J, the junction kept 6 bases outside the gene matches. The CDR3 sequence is CASSIRLAGDGDTQYF. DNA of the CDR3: TGTGCCAGTAGTATTCGACTAGCGGGAGATGGAGATACGCAGTATTTT.

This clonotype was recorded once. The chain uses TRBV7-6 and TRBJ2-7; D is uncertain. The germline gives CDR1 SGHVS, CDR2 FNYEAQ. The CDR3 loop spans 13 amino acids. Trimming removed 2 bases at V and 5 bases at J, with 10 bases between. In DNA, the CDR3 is TGTGCCAGCAGCTTAAACCGCCGTGACGAGCAGTACTTC. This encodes CASSLNRRDEQYF.